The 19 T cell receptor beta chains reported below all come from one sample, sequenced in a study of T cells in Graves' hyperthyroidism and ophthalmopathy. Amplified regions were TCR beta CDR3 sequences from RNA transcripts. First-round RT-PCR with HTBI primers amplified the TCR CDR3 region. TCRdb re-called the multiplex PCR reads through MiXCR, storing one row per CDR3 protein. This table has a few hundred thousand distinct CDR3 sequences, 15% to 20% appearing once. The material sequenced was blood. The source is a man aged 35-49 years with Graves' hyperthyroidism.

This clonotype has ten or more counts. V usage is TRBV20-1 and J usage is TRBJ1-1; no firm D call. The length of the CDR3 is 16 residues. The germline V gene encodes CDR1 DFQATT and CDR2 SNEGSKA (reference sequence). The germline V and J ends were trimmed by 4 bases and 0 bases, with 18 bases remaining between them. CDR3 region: CSATVPSDLLNTEAFF. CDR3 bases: TGCAGTGCTACGGTTCCCTCAGACCTTCTGAACACTGAAGCTTTCTTT.

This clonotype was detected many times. The CDR3: CSHATRTSLGEQYF. CDR3 DNA sequence: TGCAGTCACGCTACCAGGACCAGCCTGGGGGAGCAGTACTTC. This chain connects TRBV20-1 to TRBJ2-7; D gene unclear. The CDR3 is 14 amino acids. The V end was cut by 8 bases, the J end by 7 bases, with 24 bases between. Germline assignment: CDR1 DFQATT and CDR2 SNEGSKA (reference sequence).

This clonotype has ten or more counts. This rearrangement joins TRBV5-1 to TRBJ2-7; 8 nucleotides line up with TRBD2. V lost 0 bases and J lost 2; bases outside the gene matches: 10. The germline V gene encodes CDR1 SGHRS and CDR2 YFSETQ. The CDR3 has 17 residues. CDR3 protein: CASSLGDRGGATYEQYF. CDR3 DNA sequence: TGCGCCAGCAGCTTGGGGGATCGGGGGGGCGCGACCTACGAGCAGTACTTC.

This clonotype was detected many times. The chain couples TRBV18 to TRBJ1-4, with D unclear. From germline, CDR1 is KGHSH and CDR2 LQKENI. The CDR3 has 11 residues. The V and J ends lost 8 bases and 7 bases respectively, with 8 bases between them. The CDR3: CASADGEKLFF. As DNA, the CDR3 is TGTGCCAGCGCTGACGGTGAAAAACTGTTTTTT.

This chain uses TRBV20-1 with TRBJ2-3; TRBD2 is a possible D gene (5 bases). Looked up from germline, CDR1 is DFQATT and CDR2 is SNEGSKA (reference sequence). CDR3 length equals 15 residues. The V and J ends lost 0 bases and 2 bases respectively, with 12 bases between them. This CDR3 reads CSARDRADDTDTQYF. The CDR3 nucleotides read TGCAGTGCTAGAGATAGAGCGGATGACACAGATACGCAGTATTTT.

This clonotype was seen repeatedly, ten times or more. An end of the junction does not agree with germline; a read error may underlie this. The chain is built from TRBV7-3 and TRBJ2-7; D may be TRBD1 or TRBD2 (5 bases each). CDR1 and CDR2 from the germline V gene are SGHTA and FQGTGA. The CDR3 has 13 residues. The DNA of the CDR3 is TGCGCCAGCAGTAGAGGGACGGGTGACGAGCAGTACTTC. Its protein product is CASSRGTGDEQYF.

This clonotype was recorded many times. CDR3 sequence (DNA): TGTGCCAGCAGTTTTTCGGTCATCGGTGGAAACACCATATATTTT. Protein sequence: CASSFSVIGGNTIYF. This chain connects TRBV28 to TRBJ1-3; D unclear. The CDR3 runs to 15 residues. The germline gives CDR1 MDHEN, CDR2 SYDVKM. V was clipped by 3 bases and J by 3 bases, with 12 bases between them.

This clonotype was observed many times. CDR3 protein: CSAWTGVGSPLHF. In DNA form, the CDR3 reads TGCAGCGCCTGGACAGGGGTGGGTTCACCCCTCCACTTT. The gene calls are TRBV29-1 and TRBJ1-6; TRBD1 matches at 9 bases. Trimming removed 7 bases from V and 9 bases from J; junction bases left unmatched: 7. This CDR3 has 13 residues. CDR1 is SQVTM and CDR2 is ANQGSEA in the germline V gene.

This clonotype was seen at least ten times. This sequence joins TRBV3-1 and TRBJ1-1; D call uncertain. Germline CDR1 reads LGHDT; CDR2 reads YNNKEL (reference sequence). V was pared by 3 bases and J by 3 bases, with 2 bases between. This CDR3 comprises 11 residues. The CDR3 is CASSHHTEAFF. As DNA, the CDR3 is TGTGCCAGCAGCCACCACACTGAAGCTTTCTTT. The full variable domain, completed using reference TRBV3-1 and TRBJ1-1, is DTAVSQTPKYLVTQMGNDKSIKCEQNLGHDTMYWYKQDSKKFLKIMFSYNNKELIINETVPNRFSPKSPDKAHLNLHINSLELGDSAVYFCASSHHTEAFFGQGTRLTVV.

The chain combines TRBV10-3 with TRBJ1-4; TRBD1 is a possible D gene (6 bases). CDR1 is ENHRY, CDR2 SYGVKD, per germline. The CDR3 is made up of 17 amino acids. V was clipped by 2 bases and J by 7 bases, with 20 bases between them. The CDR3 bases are TGTGCCATCAGTGAGCTCGGGAGCGGGGGGGCCGGTGAAAAACTGTTTTTT. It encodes CAISELGSGGAGEKLFF.

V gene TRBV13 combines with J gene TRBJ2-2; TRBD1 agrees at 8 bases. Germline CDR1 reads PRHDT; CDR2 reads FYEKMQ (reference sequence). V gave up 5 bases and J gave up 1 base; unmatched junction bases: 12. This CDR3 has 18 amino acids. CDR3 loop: CASSADSVTGENTGELFF. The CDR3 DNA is TGTGCCAGCAGCGCCGACTCCGTGACAGGGGAGAACACCGGGGAGCTGTTTTTT. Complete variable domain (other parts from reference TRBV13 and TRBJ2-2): AAGVIQSPRHLIKEKRETATLKCYPIPRHDTVYWYQQGPGQDPQFLISFYEKMQSDKGSIPDRFSAQQFSDYHSELNMSSLELGDSALYFCASSADSVTGENTGELFFGEGSRLTVL.

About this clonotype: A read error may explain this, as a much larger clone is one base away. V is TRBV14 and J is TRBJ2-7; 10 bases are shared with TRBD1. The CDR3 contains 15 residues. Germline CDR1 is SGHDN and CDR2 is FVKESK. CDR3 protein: CASGQEGTGAYEQYF. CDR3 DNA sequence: TGTGCCAGCGGCCAAGAGGGGACAGGGGCCTACGAGCAGTACTTC.

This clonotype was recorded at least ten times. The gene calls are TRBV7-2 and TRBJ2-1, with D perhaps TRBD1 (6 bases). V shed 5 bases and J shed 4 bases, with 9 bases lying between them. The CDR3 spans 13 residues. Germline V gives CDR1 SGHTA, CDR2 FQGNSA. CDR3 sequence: CASSGGHYNEQFF. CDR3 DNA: TGTGCCAGCAGCGGGGGACATTACAATGAGCAGTTCTTC. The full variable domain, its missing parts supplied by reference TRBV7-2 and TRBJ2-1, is GAGVSQSPSNKVTEKGKDVELRCDPISGHTALYWYRQSLGQGLEFLIYFQGNSAPDKSGLPSDRFSAERTGGSVSTLTIQRTQQEDSAVYLCASSGGHYNEQFFGPGTRLTVL.

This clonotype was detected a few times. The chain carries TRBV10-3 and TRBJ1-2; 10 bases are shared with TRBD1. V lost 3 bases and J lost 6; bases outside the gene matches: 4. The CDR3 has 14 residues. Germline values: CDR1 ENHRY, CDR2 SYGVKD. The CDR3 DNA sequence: TGTGCCATCAGTGATGAGGGACAGGGGAATGGCTACACCTTC. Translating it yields CAISDEGQGNGYTF.

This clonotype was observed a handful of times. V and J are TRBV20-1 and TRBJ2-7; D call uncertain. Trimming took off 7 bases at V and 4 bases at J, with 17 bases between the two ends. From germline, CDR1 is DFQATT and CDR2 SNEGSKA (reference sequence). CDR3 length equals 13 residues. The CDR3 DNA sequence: TGCAGTGTTCGCTCCCCAGGTGGTTACGAGCAGTACTTC. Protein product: CSVRSPGGYEQYF.

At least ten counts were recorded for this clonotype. The CDR3 sequence is CSAKDRVGQPQHF. In DNA, the CDR3 is TGCAGTGCCAAAGACAGGGTCGGTCAGCCCCAGCATTTT. The chain is built from TRBV20-1 and TRBJ1-5, with 7 bases matching TRBD1. This CDR3 has 13 amino acids. The J segment lost 6 bases and the V segment lost 6 bases, leaving 8 bases of the junction unmatched. CDR1 DFQATT and CDR2 SNEGSKA come from the germline V gene (reference sequence).

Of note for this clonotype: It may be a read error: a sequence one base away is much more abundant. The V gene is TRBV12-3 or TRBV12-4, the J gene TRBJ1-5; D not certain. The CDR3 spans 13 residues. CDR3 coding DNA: TGTGCCAGCGGTTTGTCAACCTACGAGCCCCAGCATTTT. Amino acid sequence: CASGLSTYEPQHF.

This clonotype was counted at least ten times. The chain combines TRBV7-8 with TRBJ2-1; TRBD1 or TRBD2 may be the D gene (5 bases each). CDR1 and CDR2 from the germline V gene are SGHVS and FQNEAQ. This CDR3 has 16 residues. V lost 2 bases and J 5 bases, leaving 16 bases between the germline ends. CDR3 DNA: TGTGCCAGCAGCTTACCCACCGGGACGGAACACAATGAGCAGTTCTTC. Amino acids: CASSLPTGTEHNEQFF.

In nucleotides, the CDR3 is TGCAGCGTTTGCCGAGACAGCTTTCCAGGGGATGAGCAGTTCTTC. It specifies CSVCRDSFPGDEQFF. The rearrangement links TRBV29-1 to TRBJ2-1; D may be TRBD1 (6 bases). This CDR3 has 15 amino acids. Germline assignment: CDR1 SQVTM and CDR2 ANQGSEA. V lost 5 bases to trimming and J lost 8 bases, with 22 bases between them.